The clone carrying this TCR beta chain was counted a few times. Antigen specificity is unknown. Each sample used at least 6 million PBMCs. This entry is derived from a study of blood T cells in healthy people across ages. Study conclusions and caveats: Strongly correlated with naive T cell percentage was TCR beta diversity. The diversity estimates, figures obtained from one million T cells, were considered underestimates.

CDR3 length equals 14 residues. Through a sample-barcoded 5' primer and a J-beta primer mix, a second PCR was run for roughly 6 to 12 cycles. Every single cDNA molecule received a tag from a template-switch adaptor with 12 random nucleotides. TCRdb used MiXCR to reprocess the 5' RACE reads, holding one entry per CDR3 protein. The table has 600,000 to 1,000,000 distinct CDR3 sequences, about 62% seen once. The chain uses TRBV12-3 or TRBV12-4 and TRBJ2-5; TRBD1 agrees at 10 bases. The tail of the sequence fits TRBJ2-7 better, so the J call may be wrong. The receptor's source is a man in his thirties or forties in good health. The sequencing sample was made of blood. CDR3 bases: TGTGCCAGCAGTCAGGGACAGGGGAGAAACGAGCAGTACTTC. The encoded protein is CASSQGQGRNEQYF.